This T cell receptor beta chain is from a study of cytomegalovirus exposure and HLA in healthy donors listed by TCRdb under 2017. For context, the study as a whole: In an earlier analysis of several hundred of the donors, 250 to 300 Gb of sequence data and roughly 100 million unique TCR beta sequences from about 179 million T cells were reported. A later genetic analysis used genome-wide SNP genotypes for 398 of the 666 donors, treating that subset as a discovery cohort. Donor age, sex, ethnicity and CMV serostatus were collected together with the repertoire data. The study aimed to test whether signatures of past pathogen exposure could be identified by cataloging public T cell receptors. HLA typing included class I and class II loci at four-digit resolution. Among under 450 genotyped donors of the cohort, an average of approximately 250,000 unique TCR beta nucleotide sequences were sequenced per donor, around 20% of them non-productive. Besides the first cohort of 500 to 700 subjects, a separate validation cohort made up of 120 or so different subjects was used. The study profiled the T cell repertoires of hundreds of subjects by immunosequencing and related them to cytomegalovirus serostatus. The later analysis used no new phenotypic data to find candidate immune exposures, relying instead on TCR beta sequences and their occurrence across donors. Of the roughly 400 genotyped donors, approximately 83% fell in the genetic ancestry cluster associated with self-reported Caucasian donors. The number of typed donors differed by locus: roughly 629-640 for A, B, C, DRB1 and DQB1; 500 to 550 for DQA1; 606 for DPA1; and around 450 for DPB1. All discovery cohort repertoires had been generated using a single sequencing platform. High-throughput TCR immunosequencing, statistical association of individual TCRs with disease status, and machine learning were combined to predict cytomegalovirus infection status. A handful of DR-DQ haplotypes were treated as single units for association and clustering because of strong linkage in the cohort. A later analysis re-analyzed previously published TCR beta repertoires from 666 donors and added high-resolution HLA genotyping to study TCR occurrence patterns. Roughly 300 gigabases of sequencing data and roughly 90 million unique TCR sequences were included in an early release covering 500 to 750 HLA-typed donors. An earlier analysis of some 500 of the donors applied high-throughput TCR beta sequencing to assess whether each TCR beta V gene segment acted as functional or pseudogenic. The study at large found these results: Specific HLA alleles were associated with some 15,000 TCR beta sequences at a false discovery rate of 0.05 in a later analysis. In an earlier analysis of several hundred of the donors, most TCR beta V segments were observed in productive rearrangements about 87% or about 30% of the time, broadly matching IMGT annotations. In this cohort, only TCR beta chains were sequenced, and detectable features were limited by the absence of alpha or paired-chain data. Because HLA typing was missing for some donors at each locus, association tests included only the typed subset. Sequencing depth was assumed to be roughly uniform across donors in the presence/absence analyses, though that assumption may not hold. Cytomegalovirus status was reported to be diagnosed by the classifier with high specificity and sensitivity in both the original and validation cohorts. Strong co-occurrence of HLA alleles, especially DR and DQ, made assigning TCR associations to individual alleles difficult. A later genetic analysis reported fewer N-insertions in productive TCRs among donors in an Asian-associated ancestry cluster than the approximately 700-donor mean. Linkage disequilibrium might explain the correlated functional status among segregating V segments, but an unknown experimental factor could not be ruled out. For the cohort, immune exposure information was limited to CMV serostatus. In a later analysis, HLA-associated TCR beta chains showed more clonal expansion and lower generation probabilities than non-associated chains that were equally common. The study listed around 160 TCR beta chains as associated with cytomegalovirus. A later analysis reported that several top co-occurrence clusters appeared linked to parvovirus B19, influenza, CMV and Epstein-Barr virus. While some public TCRs were present in many individuals, most TCR sequences turned up only very rarely across donors. A group of highly shared sequence variants was considered likely to be a technical artifact of the sequencing pipeline. According to a later analysis, most CMV-associated TCR beta chains appeared to be HLA-restricted, and the HLA associations seemed to be driven largely by CMV exposure. The authors suggested that the approach could potentially be extended to other disease states and immunological phenotypes. In vitro tests confirmed that a few of the cytomegalovirus-associated TCR beta chains recognize cytomegalovirus antigens. Because counts were too low, roughly 18 rarely observed V segments, including chromosome 9 orphons, were left out of the earlier analysis of 587 of the donors. An association between a missense DCLRE1C variant and V-gene and J-gene trimming of TCR beta chains was found in a later genetic analysis and replicated in an independent cohort. Some IMGT-functional V segments, including TRBV6-2 and TRBV6-3, could not be told apart with the 87-base-pair reads, so those segments were excluded. A further reported finding was that TCR beta sequences accurately predicted the HLA-A and HLA-B alleles for most subjects in the first cohort. In a later analysis, TCR association rates were found to vary across HLA loci, with the most associated TCRs seen for DRB1 alleles and the fewest for HLA-C alleles.

The cohort was made up of approximately 670 healthy bone marrow donors. All cohort members were sampled while nominally healthy, although unrecorded immune exposures were likely present. The donor tested CMV seropositive, placing the donor among the 289 seropositive members of the cohort. Each donor provided a peripheral blood sample, and peripheral blood mononuclear cells were used for TCR beta sequencing. Genomic DNA extraction from the blood cell samples was performed with the Qiagen DNeasy Blood Extraction Kit. In the case of this clone: What antigen it recognizes has not been identified. Within one base of it there is no much larger clone, and no base qualities were kept.

CDR1 is given as LGHNA and CDR2 as YNFKEQ, both from the germline V gene. Measured from the cysteine to the phenylalanine, the CDR3 is 15 residues long. Of all the DNA, just the CDR3 is kept, 45 bases in frame from base 1. Germline trimming amounts to 1 base on V and 4 bases on J, with 4 as the count of junction bases outside the gene matches. Library creation used the immunoSEQ multiplex PCR assay. The multiplex PCR relied on a mix of 60 forward primers for TCR Vbeta segments and 13 reverse primers for TCR Jbeta segments. Amplification of the CDR3 region of rearranged TCR beta genes was performed with a multiplex PCR assay on genomic DNA. On the Illumina HiSeq System, the amplified TCR beta libraries were sequenced as 87-base-pair reads. The study's own analysis went as follows. A later analysis counted around 72 million unique TCR beta chains across the 666 repertoires, and roughly 9.9 million of these chains were shared by at least two donors. Raw reads were error-corrected and collapsed into unique sequences with a nearest-neighbor algorithm that merged closely related sequences to remove PCR and sequencing errors. To assign V, D and J gene segments, CDR3 sequences were aligned to IMGT reference sequences. Each retained sequence needed at least a six-nucleotide match to both a V gene segment and a J gene segment. Rearrangements were classified as productive when the CDR3 lacked stop codons and remained in frame with V and J, and all other rearrangements were classified as non-productive. CDR3 was defined by IMGT convention, running from the second conserved V-encoded cysteine to the conserved J-encoded phenylalanine. The earlier analysis of some 550 of the donors excluded any sequence lacking an unambiguous match to a single V gene segment. In an earlier analysis of 587 of the donors, V segments were called functional above 56.7% productive rearrangements and were called segregating when the between-donor standard deviation exceeded 5%. A statistical classification framework was developed to diagnose cytomegalovirus status using the catalog of TCR beta chain sequences. In a later analysis, V and J genes were assigned by comparing TCR nucleotide sequences against IMGT/GENE-DB human TR gene sequences. In a later analysis, CDR3 sequences and most-parsimonious VDJ recombination scenarios were assigned using the TCRdist pipeline. A later analysis defined each TCR beta chain by its CDR3 amino acid sequence plus V-gene family, and excluded reads lacking a unique V-gene family. As a way to deal with suspected cross-contamination and a sequencing artifact, a later analysis dropped 500 to 700 nucleotide sequences that were highly shared and had low generation probability. For each public chain, a later analysis derived a clonal expansion index from normalized ranks of inferred template counts within each repertoire. Generation probabilities in a later analysis came from a VDJ recombination model fitted to out-of-frame rearrangements, and those results were checked against IGoR. Hypergeometric tests were used in a later analysis to score TCR-TCR, TCR-HLA and TCR-CMV co-occurrence, with a repertoire-size bias correction applied to the TCR pairs. To estimate false discovery rates, a later analysis permuted the HLA or CMV assignments 20 times. A later analysis grouped co-occurring TCRs with DBSCAN, adding TCRdist sequence similarity when clustering within HLA-allele-positive subsets. Repertoires with fewer than 30,000 or more than 120,000 public chains were left out of co-occurrence clustering, as were four to six repertoires with anomalous nucleotide sharing. As stored in TCRdb, this immuneACCESS dataset retains in-frame rearrangements with V and J assigned. A fraction of the clones does not appear; measured against another copy, unresolved V genes explain less than half of the discrepancy, and the remainder lacks a known reason. V and J calls and clone size are as listed in that table; D and trimming were resolved from the DNA. This sample is represented by about 200,000 clones; around 78% of them were singletons. Less than 15% of the sample belongs to the ten largest clones.

The chain links TRBV4-2 with TRBJ1-1, with 9 junctional bases fitting TRBD1. The sample consisted of PBMCs. This clonotype was sampled from a woman aged 25 to 39 in good health and CMV-seropositive. The encoded CDR3 is CASSQGDRGFTEAFF. DNA sequence: TGTGCCAGCAGCCAAGGCGACAGGGGGTTCACTGAAGCTTTCTTT.